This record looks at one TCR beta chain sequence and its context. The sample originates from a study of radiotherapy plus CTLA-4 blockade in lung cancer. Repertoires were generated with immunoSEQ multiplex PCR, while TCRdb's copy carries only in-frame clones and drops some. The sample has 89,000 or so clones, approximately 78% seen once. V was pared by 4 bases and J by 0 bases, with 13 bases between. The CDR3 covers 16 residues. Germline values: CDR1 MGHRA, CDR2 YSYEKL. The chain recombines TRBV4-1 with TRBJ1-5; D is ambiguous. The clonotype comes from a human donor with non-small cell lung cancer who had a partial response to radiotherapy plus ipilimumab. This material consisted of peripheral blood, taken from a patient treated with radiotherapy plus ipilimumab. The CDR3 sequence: CASSPDPSGSNQPQHF. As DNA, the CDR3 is TGCGCCAGCAGCCCGGATCCTTCGGGTAGCAATCAGCCCCAGCATTTT.